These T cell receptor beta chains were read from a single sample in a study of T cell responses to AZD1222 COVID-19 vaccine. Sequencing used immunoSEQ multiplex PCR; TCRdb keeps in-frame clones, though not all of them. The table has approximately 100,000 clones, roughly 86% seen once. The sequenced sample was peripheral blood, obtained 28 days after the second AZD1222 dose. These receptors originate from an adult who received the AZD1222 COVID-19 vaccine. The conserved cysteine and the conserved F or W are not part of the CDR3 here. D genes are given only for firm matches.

ASSEPPPSGSSYEQY | TRBJ2-7 | TRBD2 | TRBV2
ASRLVGGGYT | TRBJ1-2 | NA | TRBV19
ASSLVHGAGETQY | TRBJ2-5 | NA | TRBV5-1
ASSSSRTGDTQY | TRBJ2-3 | TRBD1 | TRBV6-5
ASSPAGSDQPQH | TRBJ1-5 | NA | TRBV9
ASSLDLAGGDYEQY | TRBJ2-7 | TRBD2 | TRBV13
ASSPGRETQY | TRBJ2-5 | NA | TRBV3-1/TRBV3-2
ASSYAGITDTQY | TRBJ2-3 | NA | TRBV6-2/TRBV6-3
ATPGTATKGTEAF | TRBJ1-1 | NA | TRBV10-1
ASMARGNTEAF | TRBJ1-1 | NA | TRBV19
ASRGGLSYEQY | TRBJ2-7 | NA | TRBV19
ASSQWGNTEAF | TRBJ1-1 | NA | TRBV23-1
ASTQGAVGANVLT | TRBJ2-6 | TRBD1 | TRBV28
ASSLTGKGNTEAF | TRBJ1-1 | NA | TRBV11-2
ASSPGDQDTQY | TRBJ2-3 | NA | TRBV5-6
ASSYLPTGIYGYT | TRBJ1-2 | NA | TRBV6-5
ASSLTARSEKLF | TRBJ1-4 | NA | TRBV5-5